Listed below are T cell receptor beta chains from one sample, sequenced in a study of technical replicates of blood from a handful of donors. The repertoire was sequenced with immunoSEQ multiplex PCR; TCRdb's copy has only in-frame clones and lacks some. The sample lists about 84,000 clones; roughly 97% were seen once. The sequenced sample consisted of T cells isolated from PBMCs. These receptors originate from a human donor in good health. Each CDR3 is given with its conserved first and last residue. D genes are given only for firm matches. Expanded clones get a size class; other rows say once, few or many, or leave the size out.

D: .; size: .; J: TRBJ2-1; V: TRBV15; CDR3: CATSTRGIRDNEQFF; DNA: TGTGCCACCAGCACCAGGGGAATCAGGGACAATGAGCAGTTCTTC
D: TRBD1; size: .; J: TRBJ1-5; V: TRBV28; CDR3: CASSNRDRDQPQHF; DNA: TGTGCCAGCAGTAACCGGGACAGGGATCAGCCCCAGCATTTT
D: .; size: .; J: TRBJ2-1; V: TRBV11-3; CDR3: CASSPLSNEQFF; DNA: TGTGCCAGCAGCCCCCTTAGCAATGAGCAGTTCTTC
D: .; size: .; J: TRBJ1-6; V: TRBV18; CDR3: CASSLGENSPLHF; DNA: TGTGCCAGCTCACTAGGGGAAAATTCACCCCTCCACTTT
D: .; size: .; J: TRBJ1-4; V: TRBV5-4; CDR3: CASSLSGGRELFF; DNA: TGTGCCAGCAGCTTGTCGGGGGGGAGGGAACTGTTTTTT
D: .; size: once; J: TRBJ1-2; V: TRBV2; CDR3: CASSDRGYGYTF; DNA: TGTGCCAGCAGTGATCGAGGTTATGGCTACACCTTC
D: TRBD2; size: .; J: TRBJ2-5; V: TRBV11-1; CDR3: CASSPRLAGAIQETQYF; DNA: TGTGCCAGCAGCCCGCGGCTAGCGGGGGCCATCCAAGAGACCCAGTACTTC
D: .; size: .; J: TRBJ2-3; V: TRBV10-3; CDR3: CAISVDRSYLSSTDTQYF; DNA: TGTGCCATCAGTGTTGACAGAAGCTACCTTTCAAGCACAGATACGCAGTATTTT
D: TRBD2; size: .; J: TRBJ2-7; V: TRBV4-2; CDR3: CASSHLAGGPEQYF; DNA: TGTGCCAGCAGCCACCTAGCGGGAGGCCCCGAGCAGTACTTC
D: .; size: .; J: TRBJ1-2; V: TRBV12-5; CDR3: CASGFHLYPGESYGYTF; DNA: TGTGCTAGTGGTTTCCACCTATACCCGGGGGAAAGCTATGGCTACACCTTC
D: TRBD1; size: .; J: TRBJ1-1; V: TRBV2; CDR3: CASDRTGGRNTEAFF; DNA: TGTGCCAGCGACAGGACAGGGGGCAGGAACACTGAAGCTTTCTTT
D: TRBD1; size: .; J: TRBJ1-1; V: TRBV5-1; CDR3: CASSWEDRPNTEAFF; DNA: TGCGCCAGCAGCTGGGAGGACAGGCCGAACACTGAAGCTTTCTTT
D: .; size: .; J: TRBJ2-2; V: TRBV11-3; CDR3: CASSLERVPNTGELFF; DNA: TGTGCCAGCAGCTTAGAGAGGGTTCCGAACACCGGGGAGCTGTTTTTT
D: .; size: .; J: TRBJ2-5; V: TRBV29-1; CDR3: CSVEDTGVQETQYF; DNA: TGCAGCGTTGAAGACACGGGGGTCCAAGAGACCCAGTACTTC
D: TRBD2; size: .; J: TRBJ2-2; V: TRBV2; CDR3: CASSERETGELFF; DNA: TGTGCCAGCTCGGAGCGGGAGACCGGGGAGCTGTTTTTT
D: TRBD1; size: once; J: TRBJ2-7; V: TRBV18; CDR3: CASSPRQGGREQYF; DNA: TGTGCCAGCTCACCGAGACAGGGGGGTCGAGAGCAGTACTTC
D: TRBD1; size: .; J: TRBJ1-2; V: TRBV28; CDR3: CASSLEGRGQGNYGYTF; DNA: TGTGCCAGCAGTTTAGAGGGAAGGGGACAGGGGAACTATGGCTACACCTTC
D: TRBD1; size: .; J: TRBJ1-6; V: TRBV7-6; CDR3: CASSLNRGRNSPLHF; DNA: TGTGCCAGCAGCTTAAACAGGGGGCGAAATTCACCCCTCCACTTT
D: TRBD2; size: .; J: TRBJ2-1; V: TRBV13; CDR3: CASTKRGGLYNEQFF; DNA: TGTGCCAGCACGAAGCGGGGGGGCCTTTACAATGAGCAGTTCTTC
D: .; size: .; J: TRBJ2-7; V: TRBV7-9; CDR3: CASSLGQGSFIYEQYF; DNA: TGTGCCAGCAGCTTAGGTCAGGGCTCCTTTATCTACGAGCAGTACTTC
D: TRBD2; size: .; J: TRBJ2-7; V: TRBV10-3; CDR3: CAISESKGLASYEQYF; DNA: TGTGCCATCAGTGAGTCTAAAGGACTAGCCTCCTACGAGCAGTACTTC
D: TRBD1; size: few; J: TRBJ1-5; V: TRBV6-6; CDR3: CASSYPDRGNNQPQHF; DNA: TGTGCCAGCAGTTACCCCGACAGGGGCAACAATCAGCCCCAGCATTTT
D: TRBD1; size: once; J: TRBJ1-2; V: TRBV5-1; CDR3: CASSTGQGARGYTF; DNA: TGCGCCAGCAGCACCGGACAGGGGGCGAGGGGCTACACCTTC
D: .; size: .; J: TRBJ1-5; V: TRBV20-1; CDR3: CSALINQPQHF; DNA: TGCAGTGCCCTAATTAATCAGCCCCAGCATTTT
D: TRBD1; size: .; J: TRBJ2-7; V: TRBV7-9; CDR3: CASSPGTGNYEQYF; DNA: TGTGCCAGCAGCCCAGGGACAGGGAACTACGAGCAGTACTTC
D: .; size: .; J: TRBJ1-5; V: TRBV19; CDR3: CASSIVTAEGQPQHF; DNA: TGTGCCAGTAGTATAGTTACGGCAGAGGGTCAGCCCCAGCATTTT
D: TRBD2; size: .; J: TRBJ2-7; V: TRBV30; CDR3: CAWSVLAGGLNEQYF; DNA: TGTGCCTGGAGTGTATTAGCGGGGGGGCTTAACGAGCAGTACTTC
D: TRBD2; size: once; J: TRBJ2-3; V: TRBV10-1; CDR3: CASSESGTSGVYPQYF; DNA: TGCGCCAGCAGTGAGTCGGGGACTAGCGGGGTATATCCGCAGTATTTT
D: .; size: .; J: TRBJ2-5; V: TRBV7-2; CDR3: CASSLVLDQYF; DNA: TGTGCCAGCAGCTTAGTTCTAGACCAGTACTTC
D: TRBD2; size: .; J: TRBJ2-7; V: TRBV10-2; CDR3: CASRGTSGSYEQYF; DNA: TGCGCCAGCCGGGGGACTAGCGGCTCCTACGAGCAGTACTTC
D: TRBD2; size: .; J: TRBJ2-7; V: TRBV5-1; CDR3: CASSFGGGRYEQYF; DNA: TGCGCCAGCAGCTTCGGGGGAGGGCGCTACGAGCAGTACTTC
D: .; size: .; J: TRBJ1-3; V: TRBV5-6; CDR3: CASSLGQAGNTIYF; DNA: TGTGCCAGCAGCTTGGGGCAGGCTGGAAACACCATATATTTT
D: .; size: .; J: TRBJ2-3; V: TRBV29-1; CDR3: CSATPTGSTTDTQYF; DNA: TGCAGCGCCACCCCCACCGGGTCTACTACAGATACGCAGTATTTT
D: TRBD2; size: .; J: TRBJ2-1; V: TRBV6-1; CDR3: CASRTGLAGENEQFF; DNA: TGTGCCAGCAGGACAGGACTAGCGGGAGAGAATGAGCAGTTCTTC
D: .; size: .; J: TRBJ1-4; V: TRBV19; CDR3: CASSIVSGGIEKLFF; DNA: TGTGCCAGTAGTATAGTTTCCGGGGGGATTGAAAAACTGTTTTTT
D: .; size: .; J: TRBJ2-1; V: TRBV11-2; CDR3: CASSLDGPPGALRNEQFF; DNA: TGTGCCAGCAGCTTAGATGGCCCTCCAGGGGCGCTTCGTAATGAGCAGTTCTTC
D: .; size: .; J: TRBJ1-6; V: TRBV11-2; CDR3: CVSSGEQSYRSPLHF; DNA: TGTGTCAGCAGCGGAGAGCAGAGTTACCGGTCACCCCTCCACTTT
D: .; size: .; J: TRBJ2-7; V: TRBV27; CDR3: CASSLSGSSSYEQYF; DNA: TGTGCCAGCAGTTTATCAGGGAGTAGCTCCTACGAGCAGTACTTC
D: .; size: .; J: TRBJ2-3; V: TRBV7-6; CDR3: CASSPVSSTDTQYF; DNA: TGTGCCAGCAGCCCTGTATCCAGCACAGATACGCAGTATTTT
D: TRBD1; size: .; J: TRBJ2-7; V: TRBV28; CDR3: CASESGQGYEQYF; DNA: TGTGCCAGCGAATCGGGACAGGGCTACGAGCAGTACTTC
D: .; size: .; J: TRBJ1-6; V: TRBV7-9; CDR3: CASSLNRVGSPLHF; DNA: TGTGCCAGCAGCTTAAACAGGGTGGGTTCACCCCTCCACTTT
D: TRBD2; size: .; J: TRBJ2-5; V: TRBV4-2; CDR3: CASSQRSGRARETQYF; DNA: TGTGCCAGCAGTCAAAGAAGCGGGAGGGCCCGGGAGACCCAGTACTTC
D: .; size: .; J: TRBJ2-7; V: TRBV2; CDR3: CASSGGSSYEQYF; DNA: TGTGCCAGCAGTGGGGGCAGCTCCTACGAGCAGTACTTC
D: .; size: .; J: TRBJ1-1; V: TRBV10-2; CDR3: CASSESRTLNTEAFF; DNA: TGCGCCAGCAGTGAGTCTCGGACACTGAACACTGAAGCTTTCTTT